These T cell receptor beta chains were read from a single sample in a study of blood T cell repertoires in COVID-19. TCRdb's copy holds only in-frame clones and misses some; the assay was immunoSEQ multiplex PCR. The sample yields about 150,000 clones, around 91% seen once. Source material: peripheral blood. These receptors came from a woman between 35 and 50 years old with acute or convalescent COVID-19. Each CDR3 is given with its conserved first and last residue. D genes are given only for firm matches. The size field is filled for only some rows; it gives once, few, many or a size class.

>few|TRBD1|TRBV7-9|TRBJ2-3|14
CASSNGDRLNTQYF
TGTGCCAGCAGCAACGGGGACAGATTAAATACGCAGTATTTT
>once|NA|TRBV6-5|TRBJ1-1|14
CASRGEVRGTEAFF
TGTGCCAGCAGGGGCGAAGTAAGGGGCACTGAAGCTTTCTTT
>NA|TRBD1|TRBV30|TRBJ1-5|13
CAWSLTGVQPQHF
TGTGCCTGGAGTCTCACAGGGGTACAGCCCCAGCATTTT
>NA|TRBD1|TRBV6-5|TRBJ1-3|16
CASSYSGDSSGNTIYF
TGTGCCAGCAGTTACTCGGGGGACAGCTCTGGAAACACCATATATTTT
>NA|TRBD2|TRBV11-3|TRBJ2-3|16
CASSPGTSGRTDTQYF
TGTGCCAGCAGCCCCGGGACTAGCGGGAGAACAGATACGCAGTATTTT
>NA|TRBD2|TRBV9|TRBJ2-3|18
CASSVGLAGGPDTDTQYF
TGTGCCAGCAGCGTAGGACTAGCGGGAGGGCCCGACACAGATACGCAGTATTTT
>NA|NA|TRBV19|TRBJ2-5|13
CASTSGSQETQYF
TGTGCCAGTACCTCAGGCTCCCAAGAGACCCAGTACTTC
>few|TRBD1|TRBV4-1|TRBJ1-1|16
CASSQERRQGASEAFF
TGCGCCAGCAGCCAAGAGCGGCGGCAGGGGGCTTCTGAAGCTTTCTTT
>NA|TRBD1|TRBV19|TRBJ2-1|15
CASSMTGYSYNEQFF
TGTGCCAGTAGCATGACAGGGTACTCCTACAATGAGCAGTTCTTC
>NA|TRBD1|TRBV5-4|TRBJ2-7|16
CASSRGDRGPAYEQYF
TGTGCCAGCAGCCGGGGGGACAGGGGGCCTGCCTACGAGCAGTACTTC
>NA|TRBD1|TRBV18|TRBJ1-5|16
CASSPSGQGVNQPQHF
TGTGCCAGCTCACCATCAGGACAGGGGGTCAATCAGCCCCAGCATTTT
>NA|NA|TRBV3-1/TRBV3-2|TRBJ2-3|14
CASSPWTSTDTQYF
TGTGCCAGCAGCCCATGGACTAGCACAGATACGCAGTATTTT
>NA|NA|TRBV7-6|TRBJ2-1|15
CASSLALGGVNEQFF
TGTGCCAGCAGCTTAGCGTTGGGAGGCGTGAATGAGCAGTTCTTC
>NA|TRBD1|TRBV13|TRBJ2-1|14
CASSSGQGANEQFF
TGTGCCAGCAGCTCGGGACAGGGTGCCAATGAGCAGTTCTTC
>NA|TRBD1|TRBV18|TRBJ1-3|16
CASSPSGTGAGNTIYF
TGTGCCAGCTCACCATCCGGGACAGGAGCTGGAAACACCATATATTTT
>NA|NA|TRBV6-2/TRBV6-3|TRBJ1-5|14
CASSYGQGTQPQHF
TGTGCCAGCAGTTACGGGCAGGGAACTCAGCCCCAGCATTTT
>NA|TRBD1|TRBV2|TRBJ1-5|16
CASSEMTGDSNQPQHF
TGTGCCAGCAGTGAGATGACAGGGGATAGCAATCAGCCCCAGCATTTT
>NA|NA|TRBV9|TRBJ1-4|14
CASSPNSGHEKLFF
TGTGCCAGCAGCCCGAATTCAGGGCATGAAAAACTGTTTTTT
>once|TRBD2|TRBV3-1/TRBV3-2|TRBJ2-1|16
CASSQNPGGGDNEQFF
TGTGCCAGCAGTCAAAATCCGGGAGGGGGAGACAATGAGCAGTTCTTC
>few|TRBD2|TRBV28|TRBJ2-7|14
CASRTSGRSYEQYF
TGTGCCAGCAGAACTAGCGGGAGATCCTACGAGCAGTACTTC
>NA|NA|TRBV6-5|TRBJ2-1|15
CAPALLASTSNEQFF
TGTGCCCCAGCCTTGCTGGCTAGCACCTCCAATGAGCAGTTCTTC
>NA|NA|TRBV10-2|TRBJ2-1|14
CASSPVGVGNEQFF
TGCGCCAGCAGTCCGGTCGGGGTCGGGAATGAGCAGTTCTTC
>NA|NA|TRBV19|TRBJ2-5|15
CASSIQPGIQETQYF
TGTGCCAGTAGTATCCAGCCAGGAATCCAAGAGACCCAGTACTTC
>NA|NA|TRBV15|TRBJ1-1|17
CATSRDRLLAGGTEAFF
TGTGCCACCAGCAGAGATAGGCTGCTCGCGGGGGGCACTGAAGCTTTCTTT
>NA|TRBD2|TRBV2|TRBJ2-3|14
CASSSKAGGDTQYF
TGTGCCAGCAGTTCGAAAGCGGGAGGAGATACGCAGTATTTT
>NA|TRBD1|TRBV5-1|TRBJ1-1|12
CASSIRTGEAFF
TGCGCCAGCAGCATCAGGACAGGAGAAGCTTTCTTT